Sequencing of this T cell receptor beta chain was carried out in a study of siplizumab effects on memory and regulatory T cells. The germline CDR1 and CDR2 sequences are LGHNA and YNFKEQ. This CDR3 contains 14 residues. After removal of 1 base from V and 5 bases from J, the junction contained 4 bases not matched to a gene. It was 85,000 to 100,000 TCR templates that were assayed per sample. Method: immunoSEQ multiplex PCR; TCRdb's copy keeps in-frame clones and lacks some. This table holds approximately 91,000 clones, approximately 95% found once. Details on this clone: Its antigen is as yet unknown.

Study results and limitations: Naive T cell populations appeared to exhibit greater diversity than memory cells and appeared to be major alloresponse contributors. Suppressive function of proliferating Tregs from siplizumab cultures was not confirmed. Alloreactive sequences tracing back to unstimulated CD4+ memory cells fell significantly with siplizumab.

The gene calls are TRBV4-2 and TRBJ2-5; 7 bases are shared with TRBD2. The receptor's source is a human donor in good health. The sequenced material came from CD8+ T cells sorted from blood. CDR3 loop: CASSQGGEGETQYF. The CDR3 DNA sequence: TGTGCCAGCAGCCAAGGGGGGGAGGGGGAGACCCAGTACTTC.